This T cell receptor (beta chain) was recorded in a study of CXCR3-negative and CXCR3-positive naive CD8 T cells. Through 5' RACE with UMI labels, the TRB cDNA libraries were prepared. For each CDR3 protein, TCRdb gives one entry from its re-call of the 5' RACE reads, without DNA. Reported are about 84,000 distinct CDR3 sequences; the ten largest clones contain about 0.62%. Findings and limits, study-wide: Each naive subset displayed comparably high diversity, whereas memory CD8+ cells displayed much lower diversity. Naive cells that were CXCR3-negative or CXCR3-positive used TRBV-TRBJ genes alike, while memory cells diverged. CXCR3 expression partially decreased after cryopreservation; most assays used fresh PBMCs. More hydrophobic TRB CDR3s occurred in CXCR3-positive than in CXCR3-negative naive cells.

Germline V gene data show CDR1 as MGHRA and CDR2 as YSYEKL. The CDR3 runs 16 residues. A remark on this clonotype: Its antigen is unidentified.

The gene calls are TRBV4-1 and TRBJ2-7; TCRdb's D call, TRBD1, is unchecked because there is no DNA. This receptor was taken from a human donor in good health. Some clones in this sample may be carry-over from other donors' samples. The sequenced sample consisted of naive CXCR3+ CD8+ T cells from blood. Subset specified: CD45RO-CCR7+CD27+CD95- naive CD8+ T cells expressing CXCR3 (TNR3+). The CDR3 reads CASSQEEPGAAYEQYF.